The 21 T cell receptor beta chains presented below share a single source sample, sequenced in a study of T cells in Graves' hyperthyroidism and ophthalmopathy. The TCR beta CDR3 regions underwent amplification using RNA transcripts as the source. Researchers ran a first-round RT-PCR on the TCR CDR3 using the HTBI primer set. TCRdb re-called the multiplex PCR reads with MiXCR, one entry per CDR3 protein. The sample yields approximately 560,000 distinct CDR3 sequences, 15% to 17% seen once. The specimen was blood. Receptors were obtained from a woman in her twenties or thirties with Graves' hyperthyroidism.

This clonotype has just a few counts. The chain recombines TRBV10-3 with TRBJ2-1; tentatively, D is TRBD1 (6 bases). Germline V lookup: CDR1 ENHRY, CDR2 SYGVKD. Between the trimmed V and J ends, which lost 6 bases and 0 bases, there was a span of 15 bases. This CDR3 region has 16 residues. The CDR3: CAIRGSTGSSYNEQFF. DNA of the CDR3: TGTGCCATCAGGGGGAGCACAGGGAGCTCCTACAATGAGCAGTTCTTC.

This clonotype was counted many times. CDR3 sequence reads: CAMSTDTQYF. The DNA of the CDR3 is TGTGCCATGAGCACAGATACGCAGTATTTT. The chain uses TRBV27 and TRBJ2-3, with D unresolved. Trimming left V 10 bases short and J 0 bases short, with 2 bases between. CDR3 size: 10 residues. In germline, CDR1 is MNHEY, CDR2 SMNVEV (reference sequence).

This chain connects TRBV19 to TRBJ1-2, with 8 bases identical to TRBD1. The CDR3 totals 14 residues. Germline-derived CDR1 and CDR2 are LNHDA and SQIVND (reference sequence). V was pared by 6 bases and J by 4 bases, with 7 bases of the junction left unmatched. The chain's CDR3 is CASRTGAISYGYTF. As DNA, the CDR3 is TGTGCCAGTAGGACAGGGGCCATTAGCTATGGCTACACCTTC.

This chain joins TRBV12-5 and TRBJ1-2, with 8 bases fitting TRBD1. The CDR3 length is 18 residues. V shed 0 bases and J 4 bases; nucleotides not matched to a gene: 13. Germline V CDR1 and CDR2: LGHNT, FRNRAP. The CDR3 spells CASGLVRGTGGYLYGYTF. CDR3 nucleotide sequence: TGTGCTAGTGGTTTGGTACGAGGGACAGGAGGTTATCTCTATGGCTACACCTTC.

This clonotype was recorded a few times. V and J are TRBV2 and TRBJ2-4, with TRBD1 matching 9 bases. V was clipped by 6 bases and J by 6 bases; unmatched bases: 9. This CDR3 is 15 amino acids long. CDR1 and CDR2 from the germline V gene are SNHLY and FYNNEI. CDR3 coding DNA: TGTGCCAGCAGCCGGGATCGGACAGGGGCAAACATTCAGTACTTC. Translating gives CASSRDRTGANIQYF.

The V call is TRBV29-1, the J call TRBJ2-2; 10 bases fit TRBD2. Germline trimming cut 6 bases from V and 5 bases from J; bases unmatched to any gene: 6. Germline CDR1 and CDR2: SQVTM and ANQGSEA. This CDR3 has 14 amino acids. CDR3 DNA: TGCAGCGTCCTAGCGGGAGCAAGAACCGGGGAGCTGTTTTTT. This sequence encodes CSVLAGARTGELFF.

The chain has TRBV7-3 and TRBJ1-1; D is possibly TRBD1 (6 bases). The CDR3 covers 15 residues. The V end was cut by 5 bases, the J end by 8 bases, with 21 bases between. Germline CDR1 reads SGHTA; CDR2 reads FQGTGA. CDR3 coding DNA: TGTGCCAGCAGCCCCACGGGGGGGGGGCCGGTAGAAGCTTTCTTT. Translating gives CASSPTGGGPVEAFF. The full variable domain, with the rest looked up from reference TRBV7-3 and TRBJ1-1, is GAGVSQTPSNKVTEKGKYVELRCDPISGHTALYWYRQSLGQGPEFLIYFQGTGAADDSGLPNDRFFAVRPEGSVSTLKIQRTERGDSAVYLCASSPTGGGPVEAFFGQGTRLTVV.

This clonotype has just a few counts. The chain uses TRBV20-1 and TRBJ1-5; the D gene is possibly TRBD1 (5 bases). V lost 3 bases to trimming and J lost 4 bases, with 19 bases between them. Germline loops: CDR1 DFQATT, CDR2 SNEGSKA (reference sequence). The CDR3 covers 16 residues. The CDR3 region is CSARDSGLGVNQPQHF. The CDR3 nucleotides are TGCAGTGCTAGGGACTCCGGATTAGGGGTGAATCAGCCCCAGCATTTT.

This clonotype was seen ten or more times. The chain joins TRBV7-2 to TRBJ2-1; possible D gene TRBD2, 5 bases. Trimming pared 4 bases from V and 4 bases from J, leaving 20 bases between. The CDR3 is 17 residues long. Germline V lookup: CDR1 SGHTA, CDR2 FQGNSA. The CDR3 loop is CASSSSSAGGSYNEQFF. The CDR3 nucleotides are TGTGCCAGCAGCTCTAGCTCGGCGGGCGGGTCGTACAATGAGCAGTTCTTC.

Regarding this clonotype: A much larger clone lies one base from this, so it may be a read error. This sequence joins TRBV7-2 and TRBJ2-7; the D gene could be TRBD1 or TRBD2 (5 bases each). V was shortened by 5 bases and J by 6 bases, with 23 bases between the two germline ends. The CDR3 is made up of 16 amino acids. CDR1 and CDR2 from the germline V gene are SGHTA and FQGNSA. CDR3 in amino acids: CASSQPPGPVTCEQYF. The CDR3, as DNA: TGTGCCAGCAGCCAACCGCCGGGACCGGTGACCTGCGAGCAGTACTTC.

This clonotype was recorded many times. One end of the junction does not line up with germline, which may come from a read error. The CDR3 DNA sequence: TGTGCCAGCAGGGGCGAGATCATTGGAGACACCATATATTTT. Protein product: CASRGEIIGDTIYF. The chain is built from TRBV2 and TRBJ1-3; D not resolved. The CDR3 consists of 14 residues. Germline CDR1 is SNHLY and CDR2 is FYNNEI.

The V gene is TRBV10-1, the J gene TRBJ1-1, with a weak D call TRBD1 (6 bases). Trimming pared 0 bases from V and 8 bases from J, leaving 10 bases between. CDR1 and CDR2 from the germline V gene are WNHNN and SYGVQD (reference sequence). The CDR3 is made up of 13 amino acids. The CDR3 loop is CASSESGGGEAFF. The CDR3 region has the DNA TGCGCCAGCAGTGAGTCGGGGGGCGGAGAAGCTTTCTTT.

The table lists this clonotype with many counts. CDR3 DNA: TGTGCCAGCAGTTTAAAACAGCAAAATCAGCCCCAGCATTTT. Protein: CASSLKQQNQPQHF. The V call is TRBV12-3 or TRBV12-4, the J call TRBJ1-5, with no clear D. V was shortened by 2 bases and J by 4 bases, with 9 bases between the two germline ends. The CDR3 has 14 amino acids.

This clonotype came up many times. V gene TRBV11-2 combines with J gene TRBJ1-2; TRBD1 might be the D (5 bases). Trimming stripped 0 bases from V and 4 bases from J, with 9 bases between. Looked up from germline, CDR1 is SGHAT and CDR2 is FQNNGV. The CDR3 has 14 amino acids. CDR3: CASSLERGSYGYTF. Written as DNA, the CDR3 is TGTGCCAGCAGCTTAGAAAGGGGTTCCTATGGCTACACCTTC.

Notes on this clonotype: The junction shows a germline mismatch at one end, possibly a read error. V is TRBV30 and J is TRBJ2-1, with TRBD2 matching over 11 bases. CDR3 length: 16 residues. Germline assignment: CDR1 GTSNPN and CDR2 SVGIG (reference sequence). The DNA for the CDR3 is TGTGCCTGCGGGGGCAGACGACTAGCGGGAAACAATGAGCGGTTCTTC. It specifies CACGGRRLAGNNERFF.

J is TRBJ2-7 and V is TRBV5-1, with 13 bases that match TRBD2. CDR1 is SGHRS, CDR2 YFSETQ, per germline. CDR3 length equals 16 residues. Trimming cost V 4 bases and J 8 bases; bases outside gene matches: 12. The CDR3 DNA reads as TGCGCCAGCAGCCTGGATACACCGGGACTAGCGGGAAAGCAGTACTTC. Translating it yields CASSLDTPGLAGKQYF.

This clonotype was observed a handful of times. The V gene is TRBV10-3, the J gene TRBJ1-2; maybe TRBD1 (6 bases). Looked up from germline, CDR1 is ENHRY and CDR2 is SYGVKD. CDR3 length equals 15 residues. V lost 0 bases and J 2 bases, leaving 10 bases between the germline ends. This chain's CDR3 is CAISESIGQNYGYTF. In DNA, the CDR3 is TGTGCCATCAGTGAGTCGATCGGACAGAACTATGGCTACACCTTC.

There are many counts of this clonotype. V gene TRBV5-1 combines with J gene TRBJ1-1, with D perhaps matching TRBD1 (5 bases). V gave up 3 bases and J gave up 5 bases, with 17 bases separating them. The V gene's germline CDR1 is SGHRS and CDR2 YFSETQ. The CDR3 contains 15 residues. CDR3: CASSYSGLGMTEAFF. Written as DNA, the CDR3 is TGCGCCAGCAGCTACTCGGGACTGGGAATGACTGAAGCTTTCTTT.

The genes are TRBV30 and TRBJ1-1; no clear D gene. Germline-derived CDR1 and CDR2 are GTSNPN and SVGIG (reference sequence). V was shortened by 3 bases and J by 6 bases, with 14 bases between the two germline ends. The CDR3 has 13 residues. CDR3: CAWSKGPVAEAFF. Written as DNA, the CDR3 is TGTGCCTGGAGCAAGGGCCCGGTGGCTGAAGCTTTCTTT.

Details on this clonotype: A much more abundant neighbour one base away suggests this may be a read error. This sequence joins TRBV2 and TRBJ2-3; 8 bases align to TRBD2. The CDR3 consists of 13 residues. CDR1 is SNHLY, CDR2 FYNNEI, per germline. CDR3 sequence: CASRGLVTGTQYF. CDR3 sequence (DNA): TGTGCCAGCAGGGGACTAGTCACAGGTACGCAGTATTTT.

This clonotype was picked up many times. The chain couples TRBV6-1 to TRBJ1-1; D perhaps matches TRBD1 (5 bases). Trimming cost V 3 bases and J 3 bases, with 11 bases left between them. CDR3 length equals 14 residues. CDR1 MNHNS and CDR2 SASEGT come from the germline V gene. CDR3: CASSDQLGDTEAFF. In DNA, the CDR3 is TGTGCCAGCAGTGACCAGCTGGGGGACACTGAAGCTTTCTTT.